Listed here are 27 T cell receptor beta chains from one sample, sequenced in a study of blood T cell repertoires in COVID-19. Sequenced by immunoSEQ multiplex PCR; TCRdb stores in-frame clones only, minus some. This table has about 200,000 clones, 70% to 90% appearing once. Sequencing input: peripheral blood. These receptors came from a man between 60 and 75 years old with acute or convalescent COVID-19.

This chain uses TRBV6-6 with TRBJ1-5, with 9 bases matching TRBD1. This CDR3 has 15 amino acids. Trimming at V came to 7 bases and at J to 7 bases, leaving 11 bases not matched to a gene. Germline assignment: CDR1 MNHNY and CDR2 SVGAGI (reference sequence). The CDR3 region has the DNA TGTGCCAGCACCAAAGGACAGGGGAGGCAACAGCCCCAGCATTTT. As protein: CASTKGQGRQQPQHF.

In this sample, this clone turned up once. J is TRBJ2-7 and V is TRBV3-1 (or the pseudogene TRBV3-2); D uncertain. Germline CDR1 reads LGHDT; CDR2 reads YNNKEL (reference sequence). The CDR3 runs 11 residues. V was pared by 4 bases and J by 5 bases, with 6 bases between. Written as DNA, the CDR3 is TGTGCCAGCAGCCTAAGCCACGAGCAGTACTTC. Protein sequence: CASSLSHEQYF.

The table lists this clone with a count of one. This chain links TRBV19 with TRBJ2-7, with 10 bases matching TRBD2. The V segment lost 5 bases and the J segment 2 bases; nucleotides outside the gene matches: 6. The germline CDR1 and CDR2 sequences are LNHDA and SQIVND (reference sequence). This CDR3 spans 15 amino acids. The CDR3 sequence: CASSEGLAYTYEQYF. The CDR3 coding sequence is TGTGCCAGTAGTGAGGGACTAGCGTATACCTACGAGCAGTACTTC. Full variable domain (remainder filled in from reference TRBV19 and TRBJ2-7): DGGITQSPKYLFRKEGQNVTLSCEQNLNHDAMYWYRQDPGQGLRLIYYSQIVNDFQKGDIAEGYSVSREKKESFPLTVTSAQKNPTAFYLCASSEGLAYTYEQYFGPGTRLTVT.

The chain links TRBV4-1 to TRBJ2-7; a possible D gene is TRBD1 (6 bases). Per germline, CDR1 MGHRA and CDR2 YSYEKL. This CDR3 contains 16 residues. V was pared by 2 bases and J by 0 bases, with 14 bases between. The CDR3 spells CASSQFAGQSSYEQYF. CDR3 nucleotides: TGCGCCAGCAGCCAATTCGCCGGACAGAGCTCCTACGAGCAGTACTTC.

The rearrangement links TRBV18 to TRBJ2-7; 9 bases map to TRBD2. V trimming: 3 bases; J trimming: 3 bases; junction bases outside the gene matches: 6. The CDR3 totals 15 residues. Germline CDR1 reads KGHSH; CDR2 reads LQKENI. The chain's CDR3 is CASSPDSGSFYEQYF. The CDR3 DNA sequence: TGTGCCAGCTCACCCGATAGCGGGAGTTTCTACGAGCAGTACTTC.

Written as DNA, the CDR3 is TGTGCCAGCAGCTTAGATTATCAATGGACAGGGAATGACTATGGCTACACCTTC. It yields the protein CASSLDYQWTGNDYGYTF. The chain is built from TRBV7-2 and TRBJ1-2, with 8 nucleotides matching TRBD1. Germline-derived CDR1 and CDR2 are SGHTA and FQGNSA. The V and J ends lost 1 base and 3 bases, in that order; junction bases with no gene match: 13. CDR3 length: 18 residues.

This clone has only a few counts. The CDR3 here is CASSIQRGRQFF. CDR3 coding DNA: TGTGCCAGCAGTATCCAGCGGGGCCGGCAGTTCTTC. J is TRBJ2-1 and V is TRBV27; TRBD2 matches 7 bases. This CDR3 contains 12 residues. After removal of 5 bases from V and 12 bases from J, the junction contained 7 bases not matched to a gene. CDR1 and CDR2 from the germline V gene are MNHEY and SMNVEV (reference sequence).

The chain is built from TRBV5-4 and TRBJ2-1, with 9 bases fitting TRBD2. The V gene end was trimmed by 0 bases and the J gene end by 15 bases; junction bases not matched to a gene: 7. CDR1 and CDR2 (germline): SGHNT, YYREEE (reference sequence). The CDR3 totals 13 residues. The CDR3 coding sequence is TGTGCCAGCAGCTTGGAGAGCGGGAGGCTGGGGTTCTTC. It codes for CASSLESGRLGFF.

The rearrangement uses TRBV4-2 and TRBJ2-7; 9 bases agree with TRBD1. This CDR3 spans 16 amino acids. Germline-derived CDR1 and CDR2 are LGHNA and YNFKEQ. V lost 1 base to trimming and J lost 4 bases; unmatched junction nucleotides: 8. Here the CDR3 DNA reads TGTGCCAGCAGCCAAGGCGCCCCGGGACAGGGTTACGAGCAGTACTTC. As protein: CASSQGAPGQGYEQYF.

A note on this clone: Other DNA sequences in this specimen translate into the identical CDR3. CDR3 sequence reads: CSARRSYEQYF. As DNA, the CDR3 is TGCAGTGCTAGACGCTCCTACGAGCAGTACTTC. The gene calls are TRBV20-1 and TRBJ2-7, with D hard to call. V dropped 2 bases and J dropped 0 bases, with 2 bases sitting between them. CDR1 DFQATT and CDR2 SNEGSKA come from the germline V gene (reference sequence). The CDR3 extends over 11 amino acids.

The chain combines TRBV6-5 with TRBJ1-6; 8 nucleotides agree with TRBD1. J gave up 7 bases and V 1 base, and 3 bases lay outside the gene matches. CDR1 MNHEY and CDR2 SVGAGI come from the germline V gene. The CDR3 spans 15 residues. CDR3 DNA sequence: TGTGCCAGCAGTTACTGGACAGGGAGGAATTCACCCCTCCACTTT. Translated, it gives CASSYWTGRNSPLHF.

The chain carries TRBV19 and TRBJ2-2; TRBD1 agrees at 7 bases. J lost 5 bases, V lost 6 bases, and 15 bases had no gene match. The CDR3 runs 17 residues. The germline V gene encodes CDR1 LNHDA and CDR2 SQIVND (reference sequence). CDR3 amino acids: CASRIPGQSVRTGELFF. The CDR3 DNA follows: TGTGCCAGTAGGATTCCGGGACAGTCAGTTCGGACCGGGGAGCTGTTTTTT. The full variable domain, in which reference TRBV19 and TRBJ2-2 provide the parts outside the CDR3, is DGGITQSPKYLFRKEGQNVTLSCEQNLNHDAMYWYRQDPGQGLRLIYYSQIVNDFQKGDIAEGYSVSREKKESFPLTVTSAQKNPTAFYLCASRIPGQSVRTGELFFGEGSRLTVL.

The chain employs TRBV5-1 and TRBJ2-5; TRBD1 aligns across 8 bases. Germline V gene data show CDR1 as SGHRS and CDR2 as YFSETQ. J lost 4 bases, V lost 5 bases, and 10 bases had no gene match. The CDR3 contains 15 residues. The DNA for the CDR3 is TGCGCCAGCAGGCCGACAGGGGAAATTCGAGAGACCCAGTACTTC. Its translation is CASRPTGEIRETQYF.

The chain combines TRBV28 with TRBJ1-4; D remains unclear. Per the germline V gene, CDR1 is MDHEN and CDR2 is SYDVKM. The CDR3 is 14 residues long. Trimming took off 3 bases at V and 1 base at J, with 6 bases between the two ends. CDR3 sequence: CASSLALTNEKLFF. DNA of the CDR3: TGTGCCAGCAGTTTGGCCCTAACTAATGAAAAACTGTTTTTT.

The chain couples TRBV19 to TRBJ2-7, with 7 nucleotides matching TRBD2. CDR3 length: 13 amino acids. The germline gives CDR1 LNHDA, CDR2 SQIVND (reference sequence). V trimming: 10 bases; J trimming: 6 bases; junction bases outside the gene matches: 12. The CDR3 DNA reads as TGTGCCACAAGTCCTAGCGGTCTATCCGAGCAGTACTTC. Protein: CATSPSGLSEQYF.

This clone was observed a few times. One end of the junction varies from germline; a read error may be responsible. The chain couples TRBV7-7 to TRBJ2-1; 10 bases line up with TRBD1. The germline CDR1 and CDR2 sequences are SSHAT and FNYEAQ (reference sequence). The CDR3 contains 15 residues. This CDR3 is CASSPGTGVYNEQFF. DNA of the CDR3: TGTGCTAGCAGCCCAGGGACAGGGGTTTACAATGAGCAGTTCTTC. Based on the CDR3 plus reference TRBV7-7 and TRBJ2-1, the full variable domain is GAGVSQSPRYKVTKRGQDVTLRCDPISSHATLYWYQQALGQGPEFLTYFNYEAQPDKSGLPSDRFSAERPEGSISTLTIQRTEQRDSAMYRCASSPGTGVYNEQFFGPGTRLTVL.

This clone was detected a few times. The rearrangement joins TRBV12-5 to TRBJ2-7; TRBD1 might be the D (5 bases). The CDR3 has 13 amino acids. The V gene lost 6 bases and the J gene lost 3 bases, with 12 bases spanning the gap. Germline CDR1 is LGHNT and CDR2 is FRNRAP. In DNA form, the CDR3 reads TGTGCTAGTGGCCTAGGACACGGCTACGAGCAGTACTTC. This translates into CASGLGHGYEQYF.

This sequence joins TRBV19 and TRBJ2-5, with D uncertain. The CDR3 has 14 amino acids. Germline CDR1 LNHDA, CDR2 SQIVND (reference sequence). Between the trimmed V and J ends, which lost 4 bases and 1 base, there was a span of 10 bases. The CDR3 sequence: CASSTSVAQETQYF. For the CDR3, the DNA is TGTGCCAGTAGTACCTCAGTAGCCCAAGAGACCCAGTACTTC.

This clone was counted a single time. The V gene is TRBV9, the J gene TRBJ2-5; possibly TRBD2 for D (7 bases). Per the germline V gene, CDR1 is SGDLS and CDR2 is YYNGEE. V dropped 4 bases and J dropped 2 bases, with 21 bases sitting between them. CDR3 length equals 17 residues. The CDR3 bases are TGTGCCAGCAGCCCCCCGAGGGGCGGGGGCTCTCAAGAGACCCAGTACTTC. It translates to CASSPPRGGGSQETQYF. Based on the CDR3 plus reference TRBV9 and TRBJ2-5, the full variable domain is DSGVTQTPKHLITATGQRVTLRCSPRSGDLSVYWYQQSLDQGLQFLIQYYNGEERAKGNILERFSAQQFPDLHSELNLSSLELGDSALYFCASSPPRGGGSQETQYFGPGTRLLVL.

CDR3 in amino acids: CASSLGTGQAFF. The CDR3 nucleotides are TGTGCCAGCAGCTTAGGGACAGGGCAAGCTTTCTTT. The chain combines TRBV7-2 with TRBJ1-1, with TRBD1 matching over 8 bases. With 1 base clipped from V and 9 bases from J, the junction kept 1 base outside the gene matches. The germline gives CDR1 SGHTA, CDR2 FQGNSA. The CDR3 totals 12 residues.

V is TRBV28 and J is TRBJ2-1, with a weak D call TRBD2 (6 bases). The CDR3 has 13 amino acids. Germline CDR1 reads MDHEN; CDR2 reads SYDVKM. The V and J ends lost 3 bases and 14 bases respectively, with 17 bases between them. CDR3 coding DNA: TGTGCCAGCAGTTTGTTCGGGAGAATTTCAAAGTTCTTC. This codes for CASSLFGRISKFF.

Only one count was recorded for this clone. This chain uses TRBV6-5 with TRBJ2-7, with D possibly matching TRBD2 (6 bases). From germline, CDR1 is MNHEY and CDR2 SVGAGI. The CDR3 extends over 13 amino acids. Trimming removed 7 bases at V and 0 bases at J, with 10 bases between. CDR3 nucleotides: TGTGCCAGCAAAAGTAGCGGCTCCTACGAGCAGTACTTC. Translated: CASKSSGSYEQYF.

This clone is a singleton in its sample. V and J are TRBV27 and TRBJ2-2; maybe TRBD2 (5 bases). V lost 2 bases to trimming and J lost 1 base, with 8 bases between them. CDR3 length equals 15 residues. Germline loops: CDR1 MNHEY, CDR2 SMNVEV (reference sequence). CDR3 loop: CASSLRAGNTGELFF. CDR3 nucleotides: TGTGCCAGCAGTTTAAGGGCGGGGAACACCGGGGAGCTGTTTTTT.

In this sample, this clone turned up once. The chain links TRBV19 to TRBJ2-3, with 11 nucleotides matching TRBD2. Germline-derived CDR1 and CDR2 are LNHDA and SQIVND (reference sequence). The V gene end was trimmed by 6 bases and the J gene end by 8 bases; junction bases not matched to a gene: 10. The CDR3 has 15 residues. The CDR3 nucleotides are TGTGCCAGTAGGGGGGGACTAGCGGCCGGTCTTACGCAGTATTTT. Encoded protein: CASRGGLAAGLTQYF.

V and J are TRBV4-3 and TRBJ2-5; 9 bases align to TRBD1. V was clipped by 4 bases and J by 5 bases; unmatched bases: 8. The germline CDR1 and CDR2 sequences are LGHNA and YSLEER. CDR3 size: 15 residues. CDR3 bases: TGCGCCAGCAGCCGAACCGGGACAGGGCGGGAGACCCAGTACTTC. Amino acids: CASSRTGTGRETQYF.

The CDR3 reads CAWNSGLSGNTIYF. Written as DNA, the CDR3 is TGTGCCTGGAATTCGGGTCTCTCTGGAAACACCATATATTTT. The V gene is TRBV30, the J gene TRBJ1-3; no reliable D call. Trimming removed 4 bases at V and 0 bases at J, with 10 bases between. Per the germline V gene, CDR1 is GTSNPN and CDR2 is SVGIG (reference sequence). The CDR3 covers 14 residues.

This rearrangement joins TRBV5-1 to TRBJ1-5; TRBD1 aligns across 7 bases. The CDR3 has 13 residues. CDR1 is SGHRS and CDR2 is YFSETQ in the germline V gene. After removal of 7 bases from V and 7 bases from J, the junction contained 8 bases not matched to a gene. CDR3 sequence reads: CASGPGQPQPQHF. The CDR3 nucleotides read TGCGCCAGCGGACCGGGACAGCCCCAGCCCCAGCATTTT.